The rows below give T cell receptor beta chains drawn from one sample of a study of T cell responses to AZD1222 COVID-19 vaccine. Sequencing was performed with immunoSEQ multiplex PCR; in TCRdb, only in-frame clones are kept and a portion is missing. In the table there are tens of thousands of clones, 70% to 90% of which are singletons. This specimen was peripheral blood, taken on day 0 of AZD1222 vaccination. These receptors all stem from an adult in good health. Both conserved end residues are part of each CDR3. The D gene is left open where the match is weak. Size is stated for part of the rows, as once, few or many counts, or as a class when the clone is expanded.

.	TRBV5-1	TRBJ1-1	.	TGCGCCAGCAGCTTGGCCGGCCGCATGAACACTGAAGCTTTCTTT	CASSLAGRMNTEAFF
.	TRBV18	TRBJ1-1	.	TGTGCCAGCTCGTTGGACGGGGGAGAGGCTTTCTTT	CASSLDGGEAFF
.	TRBV5-4	TRBJ2-5	.	TGTGCCAGCAGCTTGGGGTACAGGCCCCTACAAGAGACCCAGTACTTC	CASSLGYRPLQETQYF
TRBD1	TRBV7-2	TRBJ2-7	.	TGTGCCAGCGGGGACAGGGTTCCCTACGAGCAGTACTTC	CASGDRVPYEQYF
.	TRBV3-1/TRBV3-2	TRBJ2-3	.	TGTGCCAGCGGAAAACTAGGGGGTACGCAGTATTTT	CASGKLGGTQYF
.	TRBV4-1	TRBJ2-1	.	TGCGCCAGCAGCCAAGTGTTGGCGAAACAATACAATGAGCAGTTCTTC	CASSQVLAKQYNEQFF
TRBD1	TRBV7-9	TRBJ2-7	.	TGTGCCAGCAGCTCCACCGGGACAGGGGAGTACGAGCAGTACTTC	CASSSTGTGEYEQYF
TRBD1	TRBV5-5	TRBJ1-4	.	TGTGCCAGCAGCCCCCGGGACAGTGGGAATGAAAAACTGTTTTTT	CASSPRDSGNEKLFF
.	TRBV21-1	TRBJ1-3	.	TGTGCCAGCAGCAAACTCCGCGAAGTTTCTGGAAACACCATATATTTT	CASSKLREVSGNTIYF
TRBD2	TRBV4-1	TRBJ2-1	.	TGCGCCAGCAGCCAGACTAGCGGGGGGGCCAAGGAGCAGTTCTTC	CASSQTSGGAKEQFF
TRBD1	TRBV15	TRBJ1-1	once	TGTGCCACCAGCAGAGAAACAGGGGGAGAAGAAGCTTTCTTT	CATSRETGGEEAFF
TRBD2	TRBV5-1	TRBJ2-2	.	TGCGCCAGCGGCCGCGGGGGGCGAACCGGGGAGCTGTTTTTT	CASGRGGRTGELFF
TRBD2	TRBV11-2	TRBJ2-2	.	TGTGCCAGCAGCTCAGAACTAGCGGGGGGACTGAACACCGGGGAGCTGTTTTTT	CASSSELAGGLNTGELFF
TRBD2	TRBV5-5	TRBJ2-3	few	TGTGCCAGCAGCTTCCCAGTTTTGAGACTAGCGGGTATCACAGATACGCAGTATTTT	CASSFPVLRLAGITDTQYF
TRBD1	TRBV30	TRBJ2-7	many	TGTGCCTGGGGCAGGGACAGGGGGTACCCCTACGAGCAGTACTTC	CAWGRDRGYPYEQYF
TRBD1	TRBV12-3/TRBV12-4	TRBJ1-2	.	TGTGCCAGCAGTCGCGACAGGGCCTATGGCTACACCTTC	CASSRDRAYGYTF
TRBD1	TRBV7-8	TRBJ2-3	few	TGTGCCAGCAGCTACACCCGGACAGGACGGAGCCTCACAGATACGCAGTATTTT	CASSYTRTGRSLTDTQYF
.	TRBV27	TRBJ1-3	.	TGTGCCAGCAGCCCCCGGGGTTATGGAAACACCATATATTTT	CASSPRGYGNTIYF
.	TRBV7-9	TRBJ1-2	.	TGTGCCAGCAGCTTAGATGAGGGGGTAGAGGGGAGAAATGGCTACACCTTC	CASSLDEGVEGRNGYTF
.	TRBV9	TRBJ1-4	.	TGTGCCAGCAGCGTAGGAACGGGTAGGACTAATGAAAAACTGTTTTTT	CASSVGTGRTNEKLFF
.	TRBV14	TRBJ2-5	.	TGTGCCAGCAGCCAACCTCCCGGTGCCCAGTACTTC	CASSQPPGAQYF
.	TRBV30	TRBJ1-5	.	TGTGCCTGGAGTGTACCCGGGCGTCACAATCAGCCCCAGCATTTT	CAWSVPGRHNQPQHF
.	TRBV7-8	TRBJ1-6	few	TGTGCCAGCAGCTTAGTTCCAGGGGCCTATAATTCACCCCTCCACTTT	CASSLVPGAYNSPLHF
.	TRBV4-1	TRBJ1-5	.	TGCGCCAGCAGCCAAGAAGGACAGCGATTTCAGCCCCAGCATTTT	CASSQEGQRFQPQHF
.	TRBV6-5	TRBJ2-6	.	TGTGCCGGTCAGGGGTCAGGGGCCAACGTCCTGACTTTC	CAGQGSGANVLTF
TRBD2	TRBV10-2	TRBJ2-3	.	TGCGCCAGCAGTGAACCCCCTAGCGGGAGGGCCCTGACAACGCAGTATTTT	CASSEPPSGRALTTQYF
.	TRBV2	TRBJ2-1	.	TGTGCCAGCGAAGTGAATGAGCAGTTCTTC	CASEVNEQFF
.	TRBV6-1	TRBJ1-1	.	TGTGCCAGCGGAATTCTCAGGACTGAAGCTTTCTTT	CASGILRTEAFF
TRBD2	TRBV28	TRBJ2-7	.	TGTGCCAGCAGTGGCGGAGGACTAGCGGTATCCTACGAGCAGTACTTC	CASSGGGLAVSYEQYF
TRBD2	TRBV5-1	TRBJ2-5	.	TGCGCCAGCAGCCCGTGGGGGGGGGAGACCCAGTACTTC	CASSPWGGETQYF
.	TRBV6-5	TRBJ1-4	.	TGTGCCAGCAGCCGCGACGGCGACCCGAAAGAAAAACTGTTTTTT	CASSRDGDPKEKLFF
.	TRBV5-5	TRBJ1-2	.	TGTGCCAGCAGCTTGGGATCAGGTACTTATGGCTACACCTTC	CASSLGSGTYGYTF
.	TRBV25-1	TRBJ2-3	.	TGTGCCAGCAGTGAAGGGGAACAGAGCACAGATACGCAGTATTTT	CASSEGEQSTDTQYF
.	TRBV3-1/TRBV3-2	TRBJ2-1	few	TGTGCCAGCAGCCTCCGGGCGTCGGGGGGCCGCAATGAGCAGTTCTTC	CASSLRASGGRNEQFF
TRBD1	TRBV6-2/TRBV6-3	TRBJ1-5	.	TGTGCCAGCAGTTACCTGGACAGGGACGAGGATCAGCCCCAGCATTTT	CASSYLDRDEDQPQHF
TRBD1	TRBV18	TRBJ2-2	.	TGTGCCAGCTCACGGCAAAGAACAGGGGGCGAGAACACCGGGGAGCTGTTTTTT	CASSRQRTGGENTGELFF
.	TRBV4-1	TRBJ2-3	.	TGCGCCAGCAGCCAAGATCTGGGATCAAGCACTGATACGCAGTATTTT	CASSQDLGSSTDTQYF
.	TRBV28	TRBJ1-1	.	TGTGCCAGCAGCCTAAGGGGGGCACGTGGTGAAGCTTTCTTT	CASSLRGARGEAFF
TRBD2	TRBV29-1	TRBJ2-3	few	TGCAGCGTTGCAAGTCCTCGACTAGCGGGAAGCACAGATACGCAGTATTTT	CSVASPRLAGSTDTQYF
.	TRBV2	TRBJ1-1	.	TGTGCCAGCACTGAAGGGCACACTGAAGCTTTCTTT	CASTEGHTEAFF
TRBD1	TRBV19	TRBJ1-1	.	TGTGCCAGTAGTACTGACAGGGGAACTGAAGCTTTCTTT	CASSTDRGTEAFF
.	TRBV6-5	TRBJ1-1	.	TGTGCCAGCAGTTATTCAACGGGGTTGCACACTGAAGCTTTCTTT	CASSYSTGLHTEAFF
.	TRBV7-2	TRBJ1-2	once	TGTGCCAGCAGTCAAGGGGCCGTGAATGGCTACACCTTC	CASSQGAVNGYTF
.	TRBV19	TRBJ2-1	.	TGTGCCAGTAGTAATCAGGGAGGTCGCTACAATGAGCAGTTCTTC	CASSNQGGRYNEQFF
TRBD1	TRBV28	TRBJ1-4	.	TGTGCCAGCAGCTTGACAGGGGACTATGAAAAACTGTTTTTT	CASSLTGDYEKLFF